What follows is one T cell receptor beta chain and its context. Its antigen is currently not known. One base away there is no much larger clone; base qualities are not given. The record originates from a study of cytomegalovirus exposure and HLA in healthy donors (dated by TCRdb to the late 2010s). Concerning the study at large: In an earlier analysis of under 750 of the donors, 250 to 300 Gb of sequence data and 100 million or so unique TCR beta sequences from 180 million or so T cells were reported. Approximately 310 gigabases of sequencing data and approximately 84 million unique TCR sequences were included in an early release covering several hundred HLA-typed donors. Of the roughly 400 genotyped donors, 81% were placed in the genetic ancestry cluster associated with self-reported Caucasian donors. The study was designed to test whether signatures of past pathogen exposure could be identified by cataloging public T cell receptors. The T cell repertoires of some 670 subjects were profiled by immunosequencing and related to cytomegalovirus serostatus. Along with the approximately 650-subject first cohort, a separate validation cohort of approximately 110 different subjects was used. High-throughput TCR immunosequencing, statistical association of individual TCRs with disease status, and machine learning were combined to predict cytomegalovirus infection status. In a later analysis, previously published TCR beta repertoires from 666 donors were re-analyzed and high-resolution HLA genotyping was added so that TCR occurrence patterns could be studied. Rather than using new phenotypic data, the later analysis identified candidate immune exposures from TCR beta sequences and from how often those sequences occurred across donors. To decide whether each TCR beta V gene segment behaved as functional or pseudogenic, an earlier analysis of approximately 590 of the donors relied on high-throughput TCR beta sequencing. Donor age, sex, ethnicity and CMV serostatus were compiled together with the repertoire data. In a later genetic analysis, genome-wide SNP genotypes for about three fifths of the 666 donors were used, and that subset was treated as a discovery cohort. Every repertoire in the discovery cohort had been generated on one and the same sequencing platform. HLA typing covered class I and class II loci at four-digit resolution. Typing coverage varied by locus: roughly 620-640 donors for A, B, C, DRB1 and DQB1; 500 to 550 for DQA1; more than 600 for DPA1; about 450 for DPB1. Roughly five DR-DQ haplotypes were treated as single units for association and clustering because of strong linkage in the cohort. On average, roughly 250,000 unique TCR beta nucleotide sequences were sequenced per donor among 398 genotyped donors of the cohort, with roughly 18% of those sequences being non-productive. Overall study outcomes, separate from this receptor: A later genetic analysis reported fewer N-insertions in productive TCRs among donors in an Asian-associated ancestry cluster than the roughly 650-donor mean. In a later analysis, HLA-associated TCR beta chains were found to be more clonally expanded and to have lower generation probabilities than equally common non-associated chains. In an earlier analysis of under 600 of the donors, most TCR beta V segments were observed in productive rearrangements about 90% or about 30% of the time, broadly matching IMGT annotations. In this cohort, only TCR beta chains were sequenced, and detectable features were limited by the absence of alpha or paired-chain data. The classifier was reported to diagnose cytomegalovirus status with high specificity and sensitivity in both the original and validation cohorts. The earlier analysis of around 600 of the donors excluded fewer than 20 rarely observed V segments, including chromosome 9 orphons, because counts were too low. The sequencing pipeline was judged likely to have produced a cluster of highly shared sequence variants as a technical artifact. In a later analysis, the rate of TCR association differed among HLA loci, with DRB1 alleles having the most associated TCRs and HLA-C alleles having the fewest. Most CMV-associated TCR beta chains appeared to be HLA-restricted in a later analysis, and the HLA associations seemed to be driven largely by CMV exposure. Three of the identified cytomegalovirus-associated TCR beta chains were confirmed in vitro to be specific for cytomegalovirus antigens. The study gave a list of about 150 TCR beta chains associated with cytomegalovirus. Specific HLA alleles were associated with 16,951 TCR beta sequences at a false discovery rate of 0.05 in a later analysis. Some IMGT-functional V segments, including TRBV6-2 and TRBV6-3, could not be told apart with the 87-base-pair reads, so those segments were excluded. A further reported finding was that TCR beta sequences accurately predicted the HLA-A and HLA-B alleles for most subjects in the first cohort. According to a later analysis, parvovirus B19, influenza, CMV and Epstein-Barr virus appeared linked to several top co-occurrence clusters. Presence/absence analyses assumed roughly uniform sequencing depth across donors, an assumption that may not hold. When HLA alleles, especially DR and DQ, strongly co-occurred, attributing TCR associations to individual alleles was difficult. Because HLA typing was unavailable for some donors at each locus, only the typed subset was used in association tests. CMV serostatus was the only immune exposure information available for the cohort. An association between a missense DCLRE1C variant and V-gene and J-gene trimming of TCR beta chains was found in a later genetic analysis and replicated in an independent cohort. Linkage disequilibrium might explain the correlated functional status among segregating V segments, but an unknown experimental factor could not be ruled out. Across donors, most TCR sequences were observed very rarely, whereas some public TCRs were present in many individuals. The authors suggested that the approach could potentially be extended to other disease states and immunological phenotypes.

As encoded in the germline V gene, CDR1 is MDHEN while CDR2 is SYDVKM. V is shortened by 6 bases, J by 1 base, and the region joining them spans 15 bases. Measured from the cysteine to the phenylalanine, the CDR3 is 15 residues long. Only the CDR3 part of the read is kept: 45 bases, read in frame from the first base. In total, more than 500 healthy bone marrow donors made up the cohort. At the time of sampling, every cohort member was nominally healthy, though immune exposures that went unrecorded were likely present. The donor tested CMV seronegative, placing the donor among the 350 to 400 seronegative members of the cohort. A peripheral blood sample was provided by each donor, and peripheral blood mononuclear cells were used for TCR beta sequencing. Genomic DNA was extracted from the blood cell samples with the Qiagen DNeasy Blood Extraction Kit. Receptor libraries were prepared by the immunoSEQ multiplex PCR assay. The multiplex PCR relied on a mix of 60 forward primers for TCR Vbeta segments and 13 reverse primers for TCR Jbeta segments. The CDR3 region of rearranged TCR beta genes was amplified from genomic DNA by a multiplex PCR assay. The amplified TCR beta libraries were sequenced on the Illumina HiSeq System as 87-base-pair reads. As for the original processing: A later analysis tallied approximately 87 million unique TCR beta chains across the 610 or so repertoires, and roughly 11 million of those chains were shared by two or more donors. A nearest-neighbor algorithm error-corrected the raw reads and collapsed the reads into unique sequences, merging closely related sequences to remove PCR and sequencing errors. To assign V, D and J gene segments, CDR3 sequences were aligned to IMGT reference sequences. For a sequence to be retained, at least a six-nucleotide match to both a V gene segment and a J gene segment was required. Rearrangements were called productive when the CDR3 lacked stop codons and stayed in frame with V and J; all others were non-productive. Following IMGT convention, CDR3 was defined as the stretch from the second conserved V-encoded cysteine up to the conserved J-encoded phenylalanine. Sequences without an unambiguous match to a single V gene segment were excluded from the earlier analysis of several hundred of the donors. An earlier analysis of fewer than 750 of the donors classified V segments as functional when productive rearrangements were above 56.7% and as segregating when the standard deviation between donors was above 5%. A statistical classification framework was developed to diagnose cytomegalovirus status using the catalog of TCR beta chain sequences. V and J gene assignment, in a later analysis, came from comparing TCR nucleotide sequences with IMGT/GENE-DB human TR gene sequences. A later analysis assigned CDR3 sequences and most-parsimonious VDJ recombination scenarios with the TCRdist pipeline. In a later analysis, every TCR beta chain was defined by the combination of its CDR3 amino acid sequence and its V-gene family, and reads without a unique V-gene family were dropped. In a later analysis, 450 to 600 highly shared, low-generation-probability nucleotide sequences were removed to address suspected cross-contamination and a sequencing artifact. In a later analysis, a clonal expansion index for each public chain was calculated from normalized within-repertoire ranks of inferred template counts. In a later analysis, generation probabilities were computed using a VDJ recombination model fitted to out-of-frame rearrangements, and the results were checked against IGoR. A later analysis scored TCR-TCR, TCR-HLA and TCR-CMV co-occurrence with hypergeometric tests, applying a repertoire-size bias correction to TCR pairs. In a later analysis, false discovery rates were estimated by permuting HLA or CMV assignments 20 times. In a later analysis, co-occurring TCRs were grouped using DBSCAN, and TCRdist sequence similarity was added for clustering within HLA-allele-positive subsets. Repertoires with fewer than 30,000 or more than 120,000 public chains, plus five repertoires with anomalous nucleotide sharing, were excluded from co-occurrence clustering. TCRdb took over this immuneACCESS table, retaining in-frame rearrangements with V and J assigned. Such tables are incomplete; in checked studies, under half of the missing clones stem from an unresolved V gene, and the remainder is unexplained. D and trimming were read from the DNA, whereas the V and J calls and clone size are those reported in that table. Here the sample has 65,000 to 100,000 clones; over 60% occur a single time. Jointly, the top ten make up roughly 6% of the sample.

The clonotype was recovered from a female donor in good health and CMV-seronegative. This chain is built from TRBV28 and TRBJ1-1; TRBD1 is possibly the D segment (5 matching bases). Sequencing was performed on PBMCs. The nucleotides are TGTGCCAGCAGCTCCCCCAGGACAAAGAACACTGAAGCTTTCTTT. Translated, this gives CASSSPRTKNTEAFF.